The 28 T cell receptor beta chains below all came from one sample that was sequenced in a study of vaccination and CD4 T cells after COVID-19. No antigen has been identified for these receptors. Treatment denoted: roughly ten-day PBMC culture with coronavirus spike peptide pools or control peptides (ViraFEST assay). Cultured CD4+ T-cell DNA underwent Oncomine TCR Beta short-read sequencing. TCRdb re-called the PCR reads through MiXCR, storing one row per CDR3 protein. The sample has about 5,600 distinct CDR3 sequences; about 45% are singletons. Sequenced: CD4+ T cells from blood, cultured in vitro. These receptors were taken from a human donor who had recovered from COVID-19.

This clonotype has only a few counts. The chain couples TRBV20-1 to TRBJ2-7; 10 bases are shared with TRBD1. Germline V gene lookup returns CDR1 DFQATT and CDR2 SNEGSKA (reference sequence). The J segment lost 4 bases and the V segment lost 4 bases, leaving 7 bases of the junction unmatched. CDR3 length: 14 amino acids. In DNA, the CDR3 is TGCAGTGCTACCTTGCGGACAGGGGGGTACGAGCAGTACTTC. It yields the protein CSATLRTGGYEQYF.

This clonotype was seen a few times. The gene calls are TRBV7-9 and TRBJ1-2; 8 positions match TRBD1. Germline V CDR1 and CDR2: SEHNR, FQNEAQ (reference sequence). CDR3 length: 14 amino acids. The trim removed 2 bases at V and 6 bases at J, leaving 5 bases unmatched. The CDR3 region is CASSLTNRGDGYTF. CDR3 coding DNA: TGTGCCAGCAGCTTAACCAACAGGGGGGATGGCTACACCTTC.

The V gene is TRBV7-9, the J gene TRBJ1-1; no firm D call. Trimming took 5 bases from V and 11 from J, leaving 15 bases between them. From germline, CDR1 is SEHNR and CDR2 FQNEAQ (reference sequence). This CDR3 is built from 12 residues. The chain's CDR3 is CASSLRGGGAFF. The CDR3 DNA reads TGTGCCAGCAGCCTGCGGGGAGGAGGGGCTTTCTTT.

The chain couples TRBV20-1 to TRBJ1-6; maybe TRBD1 (6 bases). The CDR3 is 13 residues long. Looked up from germline, CDR1 is DFQATT and CDR2 is SNEGSKA (reference sequence). Trimming took off 6 bases at V and 5 bases at J, with 11 bases between the two ends. DNA for the CDR3: TGCAGTGCCAGGGGTCCTAATAATTCACCCCTCCACTTT. It yields the protein CSARGPNNSPLHF.

This clonotype was seen a handful of times. J is TRBJ2-7 and V is TRBV20-1, with a tentative D call TRBD2 (7 bases). CDR1 DFQATT and CDR2 SNEGSKA come from the germline V gene (reference sequence). The CDR3 spans 13 residues. V was pared by 6 bases and J by 3 bases, with 15 bases between. The CDR3 nucleotides are TGCAGTGCAGGGGGGGGGCGCGTCTACGAGCAGTACTTC. As protein: CSAGGGRVYEQYF.

The chain carries TRBV6-1 and TRBJ2-7, with D maybe TRBD1 (5 bases). Trimming took 5 bases from V and 7 from J, leaving 15 bases between them. This CDR3 is 13 amino acids long. Germline assignment: CDR1 MNHNS and CDR2 SASEGT. The CDR3 here is CASSNHRTGEQYF. As DNA, the CDR3 is TGTGCCAGCAGTAACCACAGGACGGGTGAGCAGTACTTC.

V is TRBV20-1 and J is TRBJ2-1; either TRBD1 or TRBD2 may fit D (5 bases each). CDR3 length equals 14 residues. Per germline, CDR1 DFQATT and CDR2 SNEGSKA (reference sequence). The V and J ends lost 5 bases and 3 bases respectively, with 14 bases between them. This chain's CDR3 is CSAQGLRGYNEQFF. For the CDR3, the DNA is TGCAGTGCTCAGGGCCTGAGGGGCTACAATGAGCAGTTCTTC.

The chain couples TRBV6-1 to TRBJ2-7; 9 nucleotides align to TRBD2. V was pared by 7 bases and J by 1 base, with 8 bases of the junction left unmatched. CDR3 length: 15 residues. Germline lookup yields CDR1 MNHNS and CDR2 SASEGT. CDR3 in DNA: TGTGCCAGCAACCTCGGACTAGCGCGTTCCTACGAGCAGTACTTC. It encodes CASNLGLARSYEQYF.

This clonotype is medium-sized. V is TRBV20-1 and J is TRBJ1-2; 7 nucleotides agree with TRBD1. V dropped 3 bases and J dropped 8; count of bases not matched to a gene: 12. CDR3 size: 14 residues. Germline values: CDR1 DFQATT, CDR2 SNEGSKA (reference sequence). The CDR3 nucleotides read TGCAGTGCTAGGCCCGGGACCTTCAGGGGGGGCTACACCTTC. This gives the protein CSARPGTFRGGYTF.

The CDR3 sequence: CASSHVRGTEAFF. The CDR3 nucleotides are TGTGCCAGCAGCCACGTCCGAGGGACTGAAGCTTTCTTT. The chain is built from TRBV7-8 and TRBJ1-1; D gene ambiguous. The V and J ends lost 5 bases and 5 bases respectively, with 12 bases between them. The CDR3 sequence is 13 residues long. CDR1 and CDR2 (germline): SGHVS, FQNEAQ.

This clonotype ranks as medium-sized. The rearrangement uses TRBV7-2 and TRBJ2-7; D not certain. Germline CDR1 reads SGHTA; CDR2 reads FQGNSA. The CDR3 runs to 12 residues. V dropped 1 base and J dropped 6 bases, with 7 bases sitting between them. This CDR3 is CASSLVGFEQYF. The CDR3 DNA follows: TGTGCCAGCAGCTTAGTGGGGTTCGAGCAGTACTTC.

V usage is TRBV20-1 and J usage is TRBJ2-7; TRBD2 is a possible D gene (6 bases). The CDR3 consists of 15 residues. Looked up from germline, CDR1 is DFQATT and CDR2 is SNEGSKA (reference sequence). Between the trimmed V and J ends, which lost 0 bases and 3 bases, there was a span of 15 bases. The CDR3 is CSARDGYGGFYEQYF. As DNA, the CDR3 is TGCAGTGCTAGAGACGGGTATGGGGGGTTCTACGAGCAGTACTTC.

This rearrangement joins TRBV2 to TRBJ1-6, with 9 bases fitting TRBD1. CDR1 and CDR2 from the germline V gene are SNHLY and FYNNEI. The CDR3 contains 13 residues. Trimming at V came to 6 bases and at J to 10 bases, leaving 4 bases not matched to a gene. The CDR3 here is CASRQGAGSPLHF. The DNA of the CDR3 is TGTGCCAGCAGACAGGGGGCGGGATCACCCCTCCACTTT. Full variable domain (remainder filled in from reference TRBV2 and TRBJ1-6): EPEVTQTPSHQVTQMGQEVILRCVPISNHLYFYWYRQILGQKVEFLVSFYNNEISEKSEIFDDQFSVERPDGSNFTLKIRSTKLEDSAMYFCASRQGAGSPLHFGNGTRLTVT.

This clonotype was recorded a few times. CDR3 sequence (DNA): TGTGCCAGCAGCCGACAGGCCCAAGAGACCCAGTACTTC. Residues: CASSRQAQETQYF. V gene TRBV7-2 combines with J gene TRBJ2-5; TRBD1 is a possible D gene (6 bases). Trimming took off 5 bases at V and 1 base at J, with 8 bases between the two ends. CDR1 SGHTA and CDR2 FQGNSA come from the germline V gene. The CDR3 has 13 amino acids.

The chain links TRBV7-2 to TRBJ1-2, with no clear D. The CDR3 extends over 13 amino acids. Germline V lookup: CDR1 SGHTA, CDR2 FQGNSA. The V and J ends lost 5 bases and 2 bases respectively, with 9 bases between them. The CDR3 bases are TGTGCCAGCAGCCCCCAGGAGAACTATGGCTACACCTTC. Amino acids: CASSPQENYGYTF.

Remarks on this clonotype: Sequence at one end of the junction differs from germline and may be a read error. The chain recombines TRBV15 with TRBJ2-5, with D possibly matching TRBD1 (6 bases). Germline V gene sequence: CDR1 LNHNV, CDR2 YYDKDF (reference sequence). CDR3 size: 14 residues. In nucleotides, the CDR3 is TGTGCCACCAGTAGAGGGGGATTCCAAGAGACCCAGTACTTC. Translating gives CATSRGGFQETQYF.

This clonotype turned up a few times. The chain has TRBV29-1 and TRBJ1-2, with 11 bases identical to TRBD1. CDR1 and CDR2 (germline): SQVTM, ANQGSEA. The CDR3 has 12 residues. V lost 6 bases and J lost 8; bases outside the gene matches: 5. The CDR3 region is CSVGTGGYGYTF. CDR3 DNA: TGCAGCGTGGGGACAGGGGGGTACGGCTACACCTTC.

The chain carries TRBV6-1 and TRBJ2-7, with 11 positions matching TRBD2. Germline loops: CDR1 MNHNS, CDR2 SASEGT. V shed 7 bases, J shed 1 base, and the junction held 3 bases outside the gene matches. CDR3 length equals 14 residues. The CDR3: CASKSSGGSYEQYF. The CDR3 bases are TGTGCCAGCAAGTCTAGCGGGGGGTCCTACGAGCAGTACTTC.

The table lists this clonotype with a few counts. The chain recombines TRBV28 with TRBJ1-2, with D perhaps TRBD1 (6 bases). The length of the CDR3 is 12 residues. The V end lost 11 bases, the J end lost 7 bases, and 17 bases lay between the germline ends. Germline CDR1 and CDR2: MDHEN and SYDVKM. CDR3 amino acids: CAAQTGIVGYTF. The CDR3 nucleotides read TGTGCCGCACAAACAGGGATAGTTGGCTACACCTTC.

The J gene is TRBJ2-7, the V gene TRBV6-1, with D tentatively TRBD1 (6 bases). Trimming left V 10 bases short and J 2 bases short, with 15 bases between. The CDR3 is made up of 13 amino acids. Germline CDR1 MNHNS, CDR2 SASEGT. The CDR3 reads CATRRDRTYEQYF. CDR3 sequence (DNA): TGTGCCACCCGTCGAGACAGGACCTACGAGCAGTACTTC.

The chain carries TRBV20-1 and TRBJ2-5, with 9 bases matching TRBD2. Germline assignment: CDR1 DFQATT and CDR2 SNEGSKA (reference sequence). CDR3 length: 16 residues. The junction had 10 bases not matched to a gene; V was cut back by 3 bases and J by 2 bases. In DNA form, the CDR3 reads TGCAGTGCTAGTCCCCTACTGACTAGCGGACAAGAGACCCAGTACTTC. It yields the protein CSASPLLTSGQETQYF.

By sample fraction, this clonotype is medium-sized. V is TRBV7-2 and J is TRBJ2-5; 10 nucleotides line up with TRBD2. Per germline, CDR1 SGHTA and CDR2 FQGNSA. The CDR3 length is 12 residues. The ends lost 1 base at V and 11 bases at J; junction bases unmatched: 1. CDR3 in DNA: TGTGCCAGCAGCTTAGTAGCGGGGGGTCAGTACTTC. Amino acid sequence: CASSLVAGGQYF.

The chain recombines TRBV20-1 with TRBJ1-2; D uncertain. The germline V gene has CDR1 DFQATT and CDR2 SNEGSKA (reference sequence). Trimming removed 0 bases from V and 7 bases from J, with 12 bases in between. The CDR3 extends over 13 amino acids. CDR3 protein: CSARDFQRTGYTF. As DNA, the CDR3 is TGCAGTGCTAGAGATTTCCAGCGAACTGGCTACACCTTC.

In nucleotides, the CDR3 is TGTGCCAGCAGCTTACTTGGGGCTAATCAGCCCCAGCATTTT. Residues: CASSLLGANQPQHF. The chain couples TRBV7-6 to TRBJ1-5; weak D call: TRBD1 (5 bases). This CDR3 is built from 14 residues. The V gene's germline CDR1 is SGHVS and CDR2 FNYEAQ. V dropped 2 bases and J dropped 4 bases, with 9 bases sitting between them. Together with reference TRBV7-6 and TRBJ1-5, the CDR3 gives the full variable domain: GAGVSQSPRYKVTKRGQDVALRCDPISGHVSLYWYRQALGQGPEFLTYFNYEAQQDKSGLPNDRFSAERPEGSISTLTIQRTEQRDSAMYRCASSLLGANQPQHFGDGTRLSIL.

The chain combines TRBV6-4 with TRBJ2-7; possibly TRBD1 for D (6 bases). CDR1 MRHNA and CDR2 SNTAGT come from the germline V gene. The ends were cut back, 1 base at V and 0 bases at J, with 7 bases in the middle. CDR3 length: 14 amino acids. The CDR3 protein is CASSDWTASYEQYF. As DNA, the CDR3 is TGTGCCAGCAGTGACTGGACAGCCTCCTACGAGCAGTACTTC.

This clonotype appeared once. The chain is built from TRBV20-1 and TRBJ2-7, with TRBD1 matching over 7 bases. Germline lookup yields CDR1 DFQATT and CDR2 SNEGSKA (reference sequence). The CDR3 has 14 residues. Trimming took 5 bases from V and 2 from J; bases not matched to a gene: 9. This chain's CDR3 is CSAHRDSKPYEQYF. In DNA form, the CDR3 reads TGCAGTGCTCACCGGGACAGTAAACCCTACGAGCAGTACTTC.

This clonotype showed up just once. The rearrangement joins TRBV20-1 to TRBJ1-1; 7 bases map to TRBD1. Germline V gene sequence: CDR1 DFQATT, CDR2 SNEGSKA (reference sequence). This CDR3 has 14 amino acids. J was trimmed by 4 bases and V by 5 bases; bases with no gene match: 10. CDR3 nucleotide sequence: TGCAGTGCTCTACCGACAGGGAGGTCCACTGAAGCTTTCTTT. Translating it yields CSALPTGRSTEAFF.

CDR3 DNA: TGTGCCAGCACCCCAGGGACAGGCAACTATGGCTACACCTTC. This sequence encodes CASTPGTGNYGYTF. V usage is TRBV27 and J usage is TRBJ1-2; the match to TRBD1 covers 8 bases. The germline V gene has CDR1 MNHEY and CDR2 SMNVEV (reference sequence). The length of the CDR3 is 14 residues. Unmatched junction bases numbered 6, after V lost 7 bases and J lost 2 bases.